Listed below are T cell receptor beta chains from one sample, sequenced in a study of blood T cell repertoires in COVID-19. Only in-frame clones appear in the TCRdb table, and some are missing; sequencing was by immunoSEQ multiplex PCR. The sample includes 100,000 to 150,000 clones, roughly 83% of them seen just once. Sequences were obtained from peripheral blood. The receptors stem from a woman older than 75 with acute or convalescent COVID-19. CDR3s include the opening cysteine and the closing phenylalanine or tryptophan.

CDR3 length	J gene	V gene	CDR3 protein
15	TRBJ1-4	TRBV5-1	CASSFRGEGNEKLFF
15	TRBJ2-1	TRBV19	CASSMGAGSYNEQFF
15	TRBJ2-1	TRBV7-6	CASSRSGTKYNEQFF
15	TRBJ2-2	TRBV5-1	CASSRGQGRTGELFF
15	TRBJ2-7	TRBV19	CASSTVAGGTYEQYF
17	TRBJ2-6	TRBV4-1	CASSQSPGASGANVLTF
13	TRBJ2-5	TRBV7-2	CASSPGTKETQYF
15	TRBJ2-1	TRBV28	CASTLRGQGWNEQFF
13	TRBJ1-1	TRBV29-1	CSATGPTGLEAFF
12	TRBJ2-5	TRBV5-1	CASRLAEETQYF
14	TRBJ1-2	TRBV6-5	CASEPSSYNYGYTF
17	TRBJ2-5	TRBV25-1	CASSEYPGSGEEETQYF
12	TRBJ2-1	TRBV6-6	CASSLQGPEQFF
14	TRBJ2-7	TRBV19	CASTLTGGMGEQYF
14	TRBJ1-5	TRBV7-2	CASSSRPVDQPQHF
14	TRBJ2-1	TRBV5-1	CASSLTGGRNEQFF
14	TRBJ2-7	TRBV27	CASSPLGQGYEQYF
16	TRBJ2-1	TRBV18	CASSPGGQGAYNEQFF
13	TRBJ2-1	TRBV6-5	CASSFSGVNEQFF